A selection of T cell receptor beta chains follows, all from one sample in a study of T-cell reconstitution after alpha-beta-depleted transplantation in children. TCRdb called the PCR reads again in MiXCR, with one record for every CDR3 protein. The sample shows about 58,000 distinct CDR3 sequences, roughly 45% of them seen only once. The sample was PBMCs, mostly from graft donor cells, taken 360 days after TCRalphabeta/CD19-depleted stem cell transplant. All receptors derive from a male patient younger than 18 who had a stem cell transplant for acute lymphoblastic leukemia, so the T cells may come from the graft donor. Both conserved end residues are part of each CDR3. D genes are given only for firm matches. Only some rows state a clone size, as once, few, many or a class for expanded clones.

j_call,d_call,clone_size,v_call,cdr3_nt,cdr3_aa
TRBJ2-7,TRBD1,NA,TRBV9,TGTGCCAGCAGCCTTACCGGGACAGGGGGCCACGAGCAGTACTTC,CASSLTGTGGHEQYF
TRBJ2-7,NA,NA,TRBV7-2,TGTGCCAGCAGCTTAGCGGTCCGCTCCTACGAGCAGTACTTC,CASSLAVRSYEQYF
TRBJ2-5,NA,NA,TRBV7-9,TGTGCCAGCAGCGCTAGGGAAGAGACCCAGTACTTC,CASSAREETQYF
TRBJ2-1,NA,NA,TRBV12-3/TRBV12-4,TGTGCCAGCAGTTTAGACCCCGTTGGGTCCACAGAGCAGTTCTTC,CASSLDPVGSTEQFF
TRBJ2-5,TRBD1,few,TRBV7-2,TGTGCCAGCAGCTTCTTAGGACAGGCCCAAGAGACCCAGTACTTC,CASSFLGQAQETQYF
TRBJ2-7,NA,NA,TRBV29-1,TGCAGCGTCGGACGGGGATATCAGGGTAGGAGATACGAGCAGTACTTC,CSVGRGYQGRRYEQYF
TRBJ1-2,TRBD1,NA,TRBV12-3/TRBV12-4,TGTGCCAGCAGTTTACAGACGGGGACAGGGTGGGGACTGGCTGATGGCTACACCTTC,CASSLQTGTGWGLADGYTF
TRBJ1-2,NA,NA,TRBV7-2,TGTGCCAGCAGCTTAGAACCAGGGAACTATGGCTACACCTTC,CASSLEPGNYGYTF
TRBJ1-1,NA,NA,TRBV14,TGTGCCAGCAGCCAAGTTCGGGCATCAGAAGCTTTCTTT,CASSQVRASEAFF
TRBJ2-1,NA,NA,TRBV28,TGTGCCAGCAGACCTGGACTTTACGGGAGCAATGAGCAGTTCTTC,CASRPGLYGSNEQFF
TRBJ2-1,TRBD2,NA,TRBV12-3/TRBV12-4,TGTGCCAGCAGGGGGACTAACTACAATGAGCAGTTCTTC,CASRGTNYNEQFF
TRBJ2-7,TRBD1,few,TRBV20-1,TGCAGTGCTAGCCCTCGACAGGGAGCACCCTACGAGCAGTACTTC,CSASPRQGAPYEQYF
TRBJ2-1,NA,NA,TRBV7-9,TGTGCCAGCAGCCCCGCAAGGAATGAGCAGTTCTTC,CASSPARNEQFF
TRBJ1-1,NA,few,TRBV21-1,TGTGCCAGCAGCAAGGGCAGATTGCTAATGAACACTGAAGCTTTCTTT,CASSKGRLLMNTEAFF
TRBJ1-1,NA,few,TRBV27,TGTGCCAGCAGTTTATACAGGGATCCGAACACTGAAGCTTTCTTT,CASSLYRDPNTEAFF
TRBJ2-6,NA,NA,TRBV7-2,TGTGCCAGCAGCGTGGGTTCTGGGGCCAACGTCCTGACTTTC,CASSVGSGANVLTF
TRBJ1-2,NA,few,TRBV5-1,TGCGCCAGCAGCTGGGGTAGGAACGGTGCCTATGGCTACACCTTC,CASSWGRNGAYGYTF
TRBJ1-4,NA,NA,TRBV6-1,TGTGCCAGCACCCACAGGGCAGGGGTCGGTGAAAAACTGTTTTTT,CASTHRAGVGEKLFF
TRBJ1-2,NA,NA,TRBV4-2,TGTGCCAGCAGCCAAGGGCAGACCAGGGCCTACTATGGCTACACCTTC,CASSQGQTRAYYGYTF
TRBJ2-5,TRBD1,NA,TRBV24-1,TGTGCCACCAGTGACAACACCGGGACAGGCCAAGAGACCCAGTACTTC,CATSDNTGTGQETQYF
TRBJ2-5,TRBD2,NA,TRBV12-3/TRBV12-4,TGTGCCAGCAGTGCTAGCGGGAGGGCCCGGGAGACCCAGTACTTC,CASSASGRARETQYF
TRBJ2-1,NA,few,TRBV29-1,TGCAGCTTTAATGAGCAGTTCTTC,CSFNEQFF
TRBJ2-5,TRBD2,NA,TRBV11-2,TGTGCCAGCAGCTTAGGGGCTAGCGGGGGCCTGTCGAGCCAAGAGACCCAGTACTTC,CASSLGASGGLSSQETQYF
TRBJ2-3,TRBD1,NA,TRBV5-1,TGCTCCAGCAGCACGGACAGGGGAACGACAGATACGCAGTATTTT,CSSSTDRGTTDTQYF
TRBJ2-3,NA,NA,TRBV9,TGTGCCAGCAGCGTAGAAGGCAGGGGAAGATGGGATACGCAGTATTTT,CASSVEGRGRWDTQYF
TRBJ2-7,NA,few,TRBV12-3/TRBV12-4,TGTGCCAGCAGTTGGTCCGAGGGGCACGAGCAGTACTTC,CASSWSEGHEQYF
TRBJ2-2,NA,once,TRBV20-1,TGCAGTGCTAGAGAAACTAGATACACCGGGGAGCTGTTTTTT,CSARETRYTGELFF
TRBJ1-5,NA,NA,TRBV7-8,TGTGCCAGCAGCTTAGGCAGGGACAATCAGCCCCAGCATTTT,CASSLGRDNQPQHF
TRBJ2-3,TRBD2,many,TRBV5-5,TGTGCCAGCAGCTTTGCCGGGGGGGCGGGAGATACGCAGTATTTT,CASSFAGGAGDTQYF
TRBJ1-3,TRBD1,NA,TRBV9,TGTGCCAGCAGCGGCAGGGGACAGGGTAACTCTGGAAACACCATATATTTT,CASSGRGQGNSGNTIYF
TRBJ1-1,NA,NA,TRBV7-9,TGTGCCAGCAGCTTAGCGATGGGTTTGAACACTGAAGCTTTCTTT,CASSLAMGLNTEAFF
TRBJ2-7,TRBD2,NA,TRBV6-1,TGTGCCAGCAGTGGGGGACTAGCGGGAACCTACGAGCAGTACTTC,CASSGGLAGTYEQYF
TRBJ2-4,NA,NA,TRBV28,TGTGCCAGCAGGTCGCAGGGCAAAAACATTCAGTACTTC,CASRSQGKNIQYF
TRBJ2-7,TRBD1,NA,TRBV9,TGTGCCAGCAGCCCAGACAGGGGGTACCACGAGCAGTACTTC,CASSPDRGYHEQYF
TRBJ2-1,NA,NA,TRBV12-3/TRBV12-4,TGTGCCAGCAGAGCCGCGGGGGCCAATGAGCAGTTCTTC,CASRAAGANEQFF
TRBJ2-7,NA,few,TRBV28,TGTGCCAGCAGTCCCCATAGCGCGGGATACGAGCAGTACTTC,CASSPHSAGYEQYF
TRBJ2-1,NA,few,TRBV5-1,TGCGCCAGCAGTGGGGCGGGAATCAATGAGCAGTTCTTC,CASSGAGINEQFF
TRBJ1-3,TRBD1,NA,TRBV5-1,TGCGCCAGCAGCCAACAGGGGGCAGAAGGAAACACCATATATTTT,CASSQQGAEGNTIYF
TRBJ2-1,TRBD2,NA,TRBV27,TGTGCCAGCAGTTCACGGGGGGAGCGGTACAATGAGCAGTTCTTC,CASSSRGERYNEQFF
TRBJ2-1,TRBD2,few,TRBV25-1,TGTGCCAGCAGTGGTCTAGCGGGTGAGCAGTTCTTC,CASSGLAGEQFF
TRBJ2-1,NA,many,TRBV9,TGTGCCAGCAGCGTAGCCGGACAGTCGTACAATGAGCAGTTCTTC,CASSVAGQSYNEQFF
TRBJ1-1,TRBD1,NA,TRBV7-8,TGTGCCAGTACGCTAGACAGGGGATTTACTGAAGCTTTCTTT,CASTLDRGFTEAFF
TRBJ2-7,NA,NA,TRBV24-1,TGTGCCACCAGTGAAGCAGACAGGTACGAGCAGTACTTC,CATSEADRYEQYF